The TCR beta chain under discussion was sequenced for a study of CD8+ T cells in alopecia areata. Treatment of the sample: oral pan-JAK inhibitor, 5-10 mg twice daily. Isolated RNA was reverse transcribed into cDNA used as the sequencing template. Assay: immunoSEQ multiplex PCR; the TCRdb copy retains only in-frame clones and omits some. The sample lists around 270,000 clones, about 62% occurring once. V was cut by 4 bases and J by 6 bases, with 19 bases left in between. The CDR3 runs to 16 residues. Germline V gene lookup returns CDR1 LNHDA and CDR2 SQIVND (reference sequence). This chain connects TRBV19 to TRBJ1-5; the D gene is possibly TRBD1 (6 bases). The sequencing here drew on CD4+ T cells sorted from blood, taken at week 24, from a patient treated with tofacitinib. The receptor's source is a human donor with alopecia areata. CDR3 DNA: TGTGCCAGTAGTAGCACCGGGGGGCGCAGGGGTCAGCCCCAGCATTTT. Amino acid sequence: CASSSTGGRRGQPQHF.